The source of this TCR beta chain is a study of cytomegalovirus exposure and HLA in healthy donors. Primers for the PCR totalled 60 Vbeta and 13 Jbeta. The repertoire was sequenced with immunoSEQ multiplex PCR; TCRdb's copy has only in-frame clones and lacks some. This sample's clone table lists around 74,000 clones. V lost 3 bases and J lost 5, with 8 bases in between. The CDR3 spans 13 residues. Germline V gives CDR1 LNHDA, CDR2 SQIVND (reference sequence). V gene TRBV19 combines with J gene TRBJ1-5; D unresolved. The TCR comes from a man aged 50 to 60 in good health and CMV-seropositive. Sequenced sample: PBMCs. CDR3 residues: CASSMYGDQPQHF. The CDR3 nucleotides are TGTGCCAGTAGTATGTACGGGGATCAGCCCCAGCATTTT.